The 32 T cell receptor beta chains reported below all come from one sample, sequenced in a study of cytotoxic CD8 clonotypes in ibrutinib-treated CLL (dated by TCRdb to about 2021). To prepare the library, the immunoSEQ multiplex PCR assay was applied. The clones in this table, taken by TCRdb from immuneACCESS, are in-frame only. Not every clone is retained; where verified, under half of the shortfall comes from an unresolved V gene, and the cause of the rest is unknown. The sample yields about 330,000 clones; under 70% were counted once. The ten biggest clones cover under 8% of the sample. The sample here was PBMCs, taken after 36 months of ibrutinib treatment. Receptors originate from a human donor with chronic lymphocytic leukemia.

The sample holds a few counts of this clone. This sequence joins TRBV7-9 and TRBJ2-7, with D unresolved. Germline lookup yields CDR1 SEHNR and CDR2 FQNEAQ (reference sequence). Deletions cut 3 bases from V and 4 bases from J, with 7 bases between. There are 12 residues in the CDR3. The CDR3 nucleotides are TGTGCCAGCAGCTTTCAGGCATACGAGCAGTACTTC. Its translation: CASSFQAYEQYF.

This chain uses TRBV18 with TRBJ2-3; D is uncertain. CDR1 and CDR2 from the germline V gene are KGHSH and LQKENI. V lost 7 bases and J lost 1, with 15 bases in between. CDR3 length equals 15 residues. DNA for the CDR3: TGTGCCAGCTTGCACTCCGATGGGGGCACAGATACGCAGTATTTT. This gives the protein CASLHSDGGTDTQYF.

This chain uses TRBV7-6 with TRBJ2-7; no clear D. V dropped 8 bases and J dropped 5 bases, with 16 bases sitting between them. Germline V gene sequence: CDR1 SGHVS, CDR2 FNYEAQ. CDR3 size: 13 residues. The CDR3, as DNA: TGTGCCAGCGGGCCGGTGAGCCGCGACGAGCAGTACTTC. This encodes CASGPVSRDEQYF.

The chain joins TRBV7-2 to TRBJ2-5; unclear D gene. Germline CDR1 reads SGHTA; CDR2 reads FQGNSA. This CDR3 comprises 16 residues. V was cut by 1 base and J by 5 bases, with 17 bases left in between. The CDR3 sequence: CASSLGPVSRTETQYF. The DNA of the CDR3 is TGTGCCAGCAGCTTAGGGCCAGTTTCCCGAACGGAGACCCAGTACTTC.

This rearrangement joins TRBV6-5 to TRBJ2-1; 7 nucleotides match TRBD1. CDR3 size: 15 residues. Trimming removed 6 bases from V and 0 bases from J; junction bases left unmatched: 5. Per the germline V gene, CDR1 is MNHEY and CDR2 is SVGAGI. CDR3 sequence reads: CASRGQASSYNEQFF. Written as DNA, the CDR3 is TGTGCCAGCAGAGGACAGGCGAGCTCCTACAATGAGCAGTTCTTC.

The chain couples TRBV4-2 to TRBJ2-7; maybe TRBD2 (5 bases). CDR1 and CDR2 (germline): LGHNA, YNFKEQ. Trimming stripped 4 bases from V and 0 bases from J, with 13 bases between. The CDR3 extends over 15 amino acids. For the CDR3, the DNA is TGTGCCAGCAGCCCAATGGCGGGTAGCTCCTACGAGCAGTACTTC. This codes for CASSPMAGSSYEQYF.

The chain links TRBV27 to TRBJ2-3, with 10 positions matching TRBD2. The germline gives CDR1 MNHEY, CDR2 SMNVEV (reference sequence). This CDR3 region has 15 residues. Losses at the gene ends were 5 bases for V and 2 bases for J; bases not matched to a gene: 4. The CDR3 loop reads CASSKGLANTDTQYF. In nucleotides, the CDR3 is TGTGCCAGCAGTAAGGGACTAGCGAACACAGATACGCAGTATTTT.

The rearrangement links TRBV5-5 to TRBJ1-1; no clear D. Per the germline V gene, CDR1 is SGHKS and CDR2 is YYEKEE (reference sequence). The V end was cut by 0 bases, the J end by 5 bases, with 14 bases between. The CDR3 length is 15 residues. The CDR3 DNA reads TGTGCCAGCAGCTTGGCTGTAGGGCTGAGTACTGAAGCTTTCTTT. This gives the protein CASSLAVGLSTEAFF.

The V call is TRBV27, the J call TRBJ2-2; D is unclear. CDR1 and CDR2 from the germline V gene are MNHEY and SMNVEV (reference sequence). V lost 2 bases, J lost 5 bases, and 15 bases lay in between. The CDR3 sequence is 16 residues long. The CDR3 here is CASSLLGSLGTGELFF. The CDR3 coding sequence is TGTGCCAGCAGTTTACTGGGCAGTCTGGGGACCGGGGAGCTGTTTTTT.

The genes are TRBV25-1 and TRBJ2-5; perhaps TRBD2 as D (5 bases). This CDR3 contains 15 residues. V shed 6 bases and J shed 4 bases, with 18 bases lying between them. The germline CDR1 and CDR2 sequences are MGHDK and SYGVNS. CDR3 bases: TGTGCCAGCAGGGAGGTGGCAATGGTCGGAGAGACCCAGTACTTC. Translated: CASREVAMVGETQYF.

This clone showed up just a few times. The same CDR3 arises from other DNA sequences in this sample as well. This chain connects TRBV5-1 to TRBJ1-1; no clear D gene. This CDR3 is built from 13 residues. Trimming removed 0 bases at V and 2 bases at J, with 5 bases between. Germline V gene sequence: CDR1 SGHRS, CDR2 YFSETQ. CDR3 coding DNA: TGCGCCAGCAGCTTGGATGTCAACACTGAAGCTTTCTTT. Translating it yields CASSLDVNTEAFF.

This clone was detected only a few times. CDR3 bases: TGTGCCAGCAGTTTGACAGGGGGTAGCTATGGCTACACCTTC. Protein sequence: CASSLTGGSYGYTF. V is TRBV2 and J is TRBJ1-2, with 9 bases that match TRBD1. Trimming cost V 5 bases and J 4 bases; bases outside gene matches: 5. The CDR3 loop spans 14 amino acids. Germline values: CDR1 SNHLY, CDR2 FYNNEI. Filled out from reference TRBV2 and TRBJ1-2, the complete variable domain reads EPEVTQTPSHQVTQMGQEVILRCVPISNHLYFYWYRQILGQKVEFLVSFYNNEISEKSEIFDDQFSVERPDGSNFTLKIRSTKLEDSAMYFCASSLTGGSYGYTFGSGTRLTVV.

The rearrangement links TRBV4-1 to TRBJ2-3, with D hard to call. The CDR3 is 12 residues long. Germline CDR1 reads MGHRA; CDR2 reads YSYEKL. Trimming removed 4 bases from V and 4 bases from J, with 6 bases in between. Here the CDR3 reads CASSRQADTQYF. The CDR3 coding sequence is TGCGCCAGCAGCCGCCAGGCAGATACGCAGTATTTT.

The rearrangement uses TRBV5-1 and TRBJ2-7; D is possibly TRBD1 or TRBD2 (6 bases each). Trimming removed 4 bases from V and 0 bases from J, with 17 bases in between. This CDR3 has 16 residues. The germline V gene has CDR1 SGHRS and CDR2 YFSETQ. The CDR3 DNA follows: TGCGCCAGCAGCAACCCTCGGGGGCCGAGCTCCTACGAGCAGTACTTC. It codes for CASSNPRGPSSYEQYF.

This chain links TRBV7-2 with TRBJ2-2; D ambiguous. V was shortened by 5 bases and J by 1 base, with 5 bases between the two germline ends. Germline V gene sequence: CDR1 SGHTA, CDR2 FQGNSA. The length of the CDR3 is 13 residues. CDR3 loop: CASSPQNTGELFF. CDR3 sequence (DNA): TGTGCCAGCAGCCCTCAGAACACCGGGGAGCTGTTTTTT.

The table lists this clone with a few counts. J is TRBJ2-7 and V is TRBV6-5, with 7 bases identical to TRBD1. CDR1 and CDR2 (germline): MNHEY, SVGAGI. This CDR3 spans 13 amino acids. J was trimmed by 8 bases and V by 5 bases; bases with no gene match: 9. In DNA form, the CDR3 reads TGTGCCAGCAGTCCTACGTACAGGGGACAGCAGTACTTC. This gives the protein CASSPTYRGQQYF.

This clone was seen more than once but under ten times. The rearrangement links TRBV27 to TRBJ1-2; D is unclear. This CDR3 has 13 residues. Deletions cut 6 bases from V and 8 bases from J, with 16 bases between. The germline gives CDR1 MNHEY, CDR2 SMNVEV (reference sequence). For the CDR3, the DNA is TGTGCCAGCAGCCCTAGGAGGGCAGGCGGCTACACCTTC. Translation gives CASSPRRAGGYTF.

The chain employs TRBV9 and TRBJ2-1; possibly TRBD1 or TRBD2 for D (6 bases each). From germline, CDR1 is SGDLS and CDR2 YYNGEE. The CDR3 is 11 amino acids. V lost 6 bases and J 8 bases, leaving 9 bases between the germline ends. This CDR3 is CASKGEDEQFF. CDR3 nucleotides: TGTGCCAGCAAGGGGGAGGATGAGCAGTTCTTC. Variable domain in full (rest from reference TRBV9 and TRBJ2-1): DSGVTQTPKHLITATGQRVTLRCSPRSGDLSVYWYQQSLDQGLQFLIQYYNGEERAKGNILERFSAQQFPDLHSELNLSSLELGDSALYFCASKGEDEQFFGPGTRLTVL.

This clone was found a few times. The V call is TRBV6-5, the J call TRBJ1-2; TRBD1 agrees at 7 bases. V dropped 7 bases and J dropped 6; count of bases not matched to a gene: 11. The CDR3 is 14 residues long. Per the germline V gene, CDR1 is MNHEY and CDR2 is SVGAGI. The CDR3 loop reads CASTGGGGENGYTF. CDR3 coding DNA: TGTGCCAGCACGGGAGGGGGCGGAGAGAATGGCTACACCTTC.

This clone was counted a few times. CDR3 protein: CASSYLGQGADYEQYF. The CDR3 coding sequence is TGTGCCAGCAGTTACCTCGGGCAGGGGGCGGATTACGAGCAGTACTTC. The chain uses TRBV6-6 and TRBJ2-7; 8 positions match TRBD1. Germline CDR1 reads MNHNY; CDR2 reads SVGAGI (reference sequence). V lost 2 bases and J lost 4; bases outside the gene matches: 10. The CDR3 totals 16 residues.

The CDR3 coding sequence is TGCAGCGTTGTATTGAGGGGGACAGATACGCAGTATTTT. Translated: CSVVLRGTDTQYF. This chain joins TRBV29-1 and TRBJ2-3; TRBD1 is a possible D gene (6 bases). Trimming removed 4 bases at V and 3 bases at J, with 11 bases between. This CDR3 is built from 13 residues. Germline assignment: CDR1 SQVTM and CDR2 ANQGSEA.

The CDR3 spells CASSQDPGGGYTEAFF. The DNA for the CDR3 is TGCGCCAGCAGCCAAGATCCCGGGGGAGGGTATACTGAAGCTTTCTTT. The chain joins TRBV4-1 to TRBJ1-1, with TRBD1 as a possible D gene (5 bases). This CDR3 spans 16 amino acids. The V end lost 0 bases, the J end lost 5 bases, and 16 bases lay between the germline ends. Germline CDR1 is MGHRA and CDR2 is YSYEKL.

The V gene is TRBV10-3, the J gene TRBJ2-7; 7 bases are a match to TRBD2. Losses at the gene ends were 5 bases for V and 4 bases for J; bases not matched to a gene: 5. From germline, CDR1 is ENHRY and CDR2 SYGVKD. This CDR3 spans 13 amino acids. The CDR3 nucleotides read TGTGCCATCAGTACAGGACTAGTTTACGAGCAGTACTTC. This codes for CAISTGLVYEQYF.

The sample holds a few counts of this clone. The rearrangement joins TRBV5-1 to TRBJ1-2, with unresolved D. CDR1 and CDR2 (germline): SGHRS, YFSETQ. The CDR3 contains 15 residues. Trimming removed 0 bases at V and 8 bases at J, with 17 bases between. The CDR3 coding sequence is TGCGCCAGCAGCTTGGCCGTCGGCGGGTTAGGGGGCTACACCTTC. Translating it yields CASSLAVGGLGGYTF.

This clone showed up just a few times. The V call is TRBV27, the J call TRBJ1-2; perhaps TRBD1 as D (5 bases). Trimming took off 6 bases at V and 14 bases at J, with 19 bases between the two ends. Germline CDR1 MNHEY, CDR2 SMNVEV (reference sequence). This CDR3 contains 12 residues. The CDR3 coding sequence is TGTGCCAGCAGAGAATGGTACAGGACGTGTACCTTC. It encodes CASREWYRTCTF.

The CDR3 here is CASSPSLFSGNTIYF. The CDR3 bases are TGTGCCAGCAGCCCGTCTCTGTTCTCTGGAAACACCATATATTTT. The V and J genes are TRBV5-4 and TRBJ1-3; D gene ambiguous. The V end was cut by 4 bases, the J end by 0 bases, with 11 bases between. This CDR3 has 15 amino acids. Germline V gene data show CDR1 as SGHNT and CDR2 as YYREEE (reference sequence).

A few counts support this clone. Other DNA sequences of this sample code for an identical CDR3. The V and J genes are TRBV27 and TRBJ2-3, with D tentatively TRBD1 (5 bases). CDR1 is MNHEY, CDR2 SMNVEV, per germline (reference sequence). This CDR3 has 11 residues. V was pared by 9 bases and J by 5 bases, with 9 bases between. CDR3 nucleotides: TGTGCCAGTCGTCAGGGAGATACGCAGTATTTT. It specifies CASRQGDTQYF.

This chain uses TRBV5-1 with TRBJ2-1; no firm D call. The germline V gene encodes CDR1 SGHRS and CDR2 YFSETQ. V was clipped by 0 bases and J by 10 bases, with 14 bases between them. The CDR3 has 14 amino acids. DNA for the CDR3: TGCGCCAGCAGCTTGGTATTGGCCCAAAACGAGCAGTTCTTC. Protein sequence: CASSLVLAQNEQFF.

The chain has TRBV27 and TRBJ2-7, with 10 nucleotides matching TRBD1. CDR1 and CDR2 from the germline V gene are MNHEY and SMNVEV (reference sequence). The J segment lost 7 bases and the V segment lost 3 bases, leaving 9 bases of the junction unmatched. This CDR3 comprises 15 residues. DNA for the CDR3: TGTGCCAGCAGTTTGGGACAGGGGACTTTAGGGGAGCAGTACTTC. Protein product: CASSLGQGTLGEQYF.

The CDR3 loop reads CASSSNPNKGKGNTIYF. Here the CDR3 DNA reads TGTGCCAGCAGCTCCAACCCAAATAAGGGTAAAGGAAACACCATATATTTT. The rearrangement links TRBV11-2 to TRBJ1-3, with unresolved D. In germline, CDR1 is SGHAT, CDR2 FQNNGV. Trimming removed 4 bases at V and 4 bases at J, with 20 bases between. The CDR3 spans 17 residues.

The chain couples TRBV28 to TRBJ2-7; D may be TRBD1 or TRBD2 (6 bases each). This CDR3 has 14 residues. The germline V and J ends were trimmed by 4 bases and 5 bases, with 15 bases remaining between them. Germline V gene data show CDR1 as MDHEN and CDR2 as SYDVKM. The CDR3 region is CASSSYQGRNEQYF. The CDR3, as DNA: TGTGCCAGCAGTTCGTACCAGGGGAGGAACGAGCAGTACTTC.

This clone was seen once. This sequence joins TRBV9 and TRBJ2-5; D could derive from TRBD1 or TRBD2 (6 bases each). CDR1 is SGDLS, CDR2 YYNGEE, per germline. The V end was cut by 3 bases, the J end by 1 base, with 13 bases between. This CDR3 spans 15 amino acids. CDR3 DNA: TGTGCCAGCAGCGCGTGGGGGGCCCCCCAAGAGACCCAGTACTTC. Amino acid sequence: CASSAWGAPQETQYF.